These 21 T cell receptor beta chains were sequenced from one sample in a study of human T cells and chemical hapten exposure listed by TCRdb under 2021. The library was generated by RACE. Data came from a NextSeq 500. Clones were called with MiXCR by TCRdb after fastp trimmed the public reads at Q25, and only in-frame beta chains were retained. For every CDR3 protein sequence, its rows merge into one entry that carries the most common genes and DNA. The sample table holds some 65,000 distinct CDR3 sequences, of which under 7.5% were seen once. The ten top clones hold 3.4% of the sample. Taken with the paper, the label for time point translates to: healthy volunteer bleed at 6 weeks. Total RNA was extracted from unfractionated whole blood that had been collected in Tempus Blood RNA tubes. The specimen sequenced was whole blood. These receptors were taken from a female donor in good health. Some clones in this sample may be carry-over from other donors' samples.

This clonotype was counted between two and nine times. The chain employs TRBV5-1 and TRBJ2-7; TRBD2 matches at 10 bases. The germline V gene encodes CDR1 SGHRS and CDR2 YFSETQ. V lost 2 bases and J lost 6; bases outside the gene matches: 11. CDR3 length: 16 amino acids. DNA of the CDR3: TGCGCCAGCAGCTTCGCTAGCGGGAGTGGATCGGCCGAGCAGTACTTC. Residues: CASSFASGSGSAEQYF.

This clonotype was observed a handful of times. The J gene is TRBJ2-2, the V gene TRBV6-5, with a weak D call TRBD1 (6 bases). Germline CDR1 reads MNHEY; CDR2 reads SVGAGI. The CDR3 spans 14 residues. V was shortened by 5 bases and J by 1 base, with 8 bases between the two germline ends. As DNA, the CDR3 is TGTGCCAGCAGTCCGACAGGGAACACCGGGGAGCTGTTTTTT. Amino acid sequence: CASSPTGNTGELFF.

In its sample, this clonotype was seen many times. The chain employs TRBV7-3 and TRBJ1-1; D is possibly TRBD1 (5 bases). Germline CDR1 SGHTA, CDR2 FQGTGA. The CDR3 totals 15 residues. V lost 0 bases to trimming and J lost 3 bases, with 11 bases between them. CDR3 nucleotide sequence: TGTGCCAGCAGCTTAACGAGTGTAGGGGACACTGAAGCTTTCTTT. Encoded protein: CASSLTSVGDTEAFF.

The table lists this clonotype with many counts. The chain combines TRBV28 with TRBJ2-3; D possibly corresponds to TRBD1 (6 bases). Trimming took 8 bases from V and 4 from J, leaving 13 bases between them. The CDR3 totals 13 residues. Germline CDR1 is MDHEN and CDR2 is SYDVKM. CDR3 DNA: TGTGCCAGCTCCGGGACATTCCCAGATACGCAGTATTTT. It translates to CASSGTFPDTQYF.

This clonotype was seen a few times. The rearrangement links TRBV15 to TRBJ2-6; D gene unclear. Trimming removed 5 bases at V and 0 bases at J, with 11 bases between. The CDR3 extends over 16 amino acids. Germline V gene data show CDR1 as LNHNV and CDR2 as YYDKDF (reference sequence). The CDR3 DNA reads TGTGCCACCAGCCATTTCCCGGTCTCTGGGGCCAACGTCCTGACTTTC. Translation: CATSHFPVSGANVLTF.

This clonotype occurred many times. V gene TRBV29-1 combines with J gene TRBJ2-1, with D hard to call. This CDR3 region has 13 residues. V lost 4 bases and J lost 0, with 7 bases in between. The germline CDR1 and CDR2 sequences are SQVTM and ANQGSEA. Written as DNA, the CDR3 is TGCAGCGTTGGGAGTTCCTCCTACAATGAGCAGTTCTTC. Translated, it gives CSVGSSSYNEQFF.

V and J are TRBV28 and TRBJ1-1; D is unresolved. V was trimmed by 7 bases and J by 5 bases, leaving 11 bases between them. The CDR3 has 12 amino acids. Germline lookup yields CDR1 MDHEN and CDR2 SYDVKM. CDR3 sequence reads: CASNYEGTEAFF. The CDR3 DNA follows: TGTGCCAGCAATTACGAAGGGACTGAAGCTTTCTTT.

The chain couples TRBV21-1 to TRBJ1-5. TRBV21-1 is flagged as a pseudogene. This CDR3 is built from 13 residues. CDR3 bases: TGTGCCAGCAGCAAACTGGGAGGGTTGCCCCAGCATTTT. Translating gives CASSKLGGLPQHF.

This clonotype was picked up many times. The chain couples TRBV20-1 to TRBJ2-3; D unresolved. V lost 6 bases, J lost 0 bases, and 13 bases lay in between. This CDR3 has 14 residues. The germline CDR1 and CDR2 sequences are DFQATT and SNEGSKA (reference sequence). DNA for the CDR3: TGCAGTGCCCGCGACGGTTCTAGCACAGATACGCAGTATTTT. Its translation is CSARDGSSTDTQYF.

In this sample, this clonotype turned up a few times. The chain links TRBV5-6 to TRBJ1-1; D is undetermined. The CDR3 runs to 12 residues. Looked up from germline, CDR1 is SGHDT and CDR2 is YYEEEE. V was clipped by 0 bases and J by 8 bases, with 8 bases between them. The CDR3 DNA is TGTGCCAGCAGCTTGGGGTACGGGGAAGCTTTCTTT. Its translation is CASSLGYGEAFF.

This clonotype was detected many times. The chain has TRBV13 and TRBJ1-1, with no clear D. The CDR3 has 13 amino acids. The V gene lost 3 bases and the J gene lost 1 base, with 6 bases spanning the gap. Germline values: CDR1 PRHDT, CDR2 FYEKMQ (reference sequence). In DNA, the CDR3 is TGTGCCAGCAGCTTTGGGGAGAACACTGAAGCTTTCTTT. Protein product: CASSFGENTEAFF. Using reference TRBV13 and TRBJ1-1 for the parts outside the CDR3, the full variable domain is AAGVIQSPRHLIKEKRETATLKCYPIPRHDTVYWYQQGPGQDPQFLISFYEKMQSDKGSIPDRFSAQQFSDYHSELNMSSLELGDSALYFCASSFGENTEAFFGQGTRLTVV.

The chain combines TRBV6-1 with TRBJ1-1; D ambiguous. Germline V gene sequence: CDR1 MNHNS, CDR2 SASEGT. The CDR3 spans 13 residues. V was shortened by 10 bases and J by 3 bases, with 15 bases between the two germline ends. The CDR3 sequence: CATALRRDTEAFF. The DNA of the CDR3 is TGTGCCACCGCACTGAGACGGGACACTGAAGCTTTCTTT.

The V and J genes are TRBV7-9 and TRBJ2-7; D possibly matches TRBD1 or TRBD2 (7 bases each). The germline gives CDR1 SEHNR, CDR2 FQNEAQ (reference sequence). V lost 5 bases and J lost 5, with 19 bases in between. The CDR3 sequence is 15 residues long. CDR3: CASSPLTGAGDEQYF. CDR3 coding DNA: TGTGCCAGCAGCCCGCTCACAGGGGCGGGGGACGAGCAGTACTTC.

This clonotype has at least ten counts. The chain has TRBV29-1 and TRBJ2-1; 7 bases map to TRBD2. Germline assignment: CDR1 SQVTM and CDR2 ANQGSEA. Trimming cost V 4 bases and J 3 bases; bases outside gene matches: 6. CDR3 length: 14 amino acids. The DNA of the CDR3 is TGCAGCGTTGGGGGGGGAGCGGACTACAATGAGCAGTTCTTC. As protein: CSVGGGADYNEQFF.

This clonotype was found many times. The chain employs TRBV27 and TRBJ2-5; D is possibly TRBD1 (6 bases). Between the trimmed V and J ends, which lost 4 bases and 5 bases, there was a span of 11 bases. Germline CDR1 MNHEY, CDR2 SMNVEV (reference sequence). The CDR3 is made up of 13 amino acids. CDR3 DNA: TGTGCCAGCAGTTCCCGTGGGGGCGAGACCCAGTACTTC. Translation gives CASSSRGGETQYF.

This clonotype showed up many times. The gene calls are TRBV28 and TRBJ1-2; D is uncertain. V was trimmed by 1 base and J by 4 bases, leaving 7 bases between them. The CDR3 length is 13 residues. Per the germline V gene, CDR1 is MDHEN and CDR2 is SYDVKM. DNA for the CDR3: TGTGCCAGCAGTTTATTTACGGGCTATGGCTACACCTTC. Amino acids: CASSLFTGYGYTF.

There are many counts of this clonotype. The J gene is TRBJ2-5, the V gene TRBV12-3 or TRBV12-4; 10 positions match TRBD2. This CDR3 spans 14 amino acids. Trimming at V came to 3 bases and at J to 3 bases, leaving 1 base not matched to a gene. The CDR3 region is CASSFTSGKETQYF. The CDR3 nucleotides are TGTGCCAGCAGTTTCACTAGCGGGAAAGAGACCCAGTACTTC.

The chain's CDR3 is CSVILAGGPDTQYF. The CDR3 DNA is TGCAGCGTGATACTAGCGGGAGGGCCAGATACGCAGTATTTT. This chain connects TRBV29-1 to TRBJ2-3; 13 bases map to TRBD2. CDR3 size: 14 residues. V gave up 6 bases and J gave up 4 bases; unmatched junction bases: 4. Per the germline V gene, CDR1 is SQVTM and CDR2 is ANQGSEA.

This clonotype was counted ten times or more. The V call is TRBV20-1, the J call TRBJ1-1; D not resolved. The CDR3 is made up of 13 amino acids. Germline V gene sequence: CDR1 DFQATT, CDR2 SNEGSKA (reference sequence). The ends were cut back, 1 base at V and 3 bases at J, with 9 bases in the middle. The CDR3: CSARGGQHTEAFF. CDR3 DNA sequence: TGCAGTGCTAGAGGTGGGCAGCACACTGAAGCTTTCTTT.

This clonotype was seen at least ten times. This rearrangement joins TRBV5-1 to TRBJ1-1; 8 bases match TRBD1. The V gene's germline CDR1 is SGHRS and CDR2 YFSETQ. CDR3 length: 14 amino acids. The trim removed 1 base at V and 6 bases at J, leaving 5 bases unmatched. CDR3 sequence: CASSLWTGQPEAFF. The DNA of the CDR3 is TGCGCCAGCAGCTTGTGGACAGGGCAGCCTGAAGCTTTCTTT.

This clonotype occurred many times. CDR3 residues: CASSRGQGDSPLHF. The CDR3 region has the DNA TGTGCCAGCTCACGCGGACAGGGTGATTCACCCCTCCACTTT. The genes are TRBV18 and TRBJ1-6, with 8 bases fitting TRBD1. The CDR3 has 14 amino acids. Germline V gives CDR1 KGHSH, CDR2 LQKENI. Unmatched junction bases numbered 4, after V lost 4 bases and J lost 8 bases.